The next 31 T cell receptor beta chains were all read from a single sample in a study of cytomegalovirus exposure and HLA in healthy donors. The PCR contained 60 Vbeta and 13 Jbeta primers. The protocol was immunoSEQ multiplex PCR, while the TCRdb copy is restricted to in-frame clones and leaves out a portion. This table holds around 50,000 clones, roughly four fifths found once. Sequenced sample: PBMCs. The source of these receptors is a man aged 40-49 years in good health and CMV-seronegative.

The chain recombines TRBV19 with TRBJ1-2; no clear D. The CDR3 contains 13 residues. CDR1 is LNHDA and CDR2 is SQIVND in the germline V gene (reference sequence). The V gene lost 5 bases and the J gene lost 2 bases, with 9 bases spanning the gap. The CDR3 protein is CASSLATNYGYTF. CDR3 DNA sequence: TGTGCCAGTAGTCTGGCCACGAACTATGGCTACACCTTC.

This sequence joins TRBV4-2 and TRBJ2-7; 10 positions match TRBD1. The V and J ends lost 4 bases and 2 bases, in that order; junction bases with no gene match: 5. Per germline, CDR1 LGHNA and CDR2 YNFKEQ. The CDR3 has 15 amino acids. This CDR3 reads CASSPGQGLPYEQYF. Written as DNA, the CDR3 is TGTGCCAGCAGCCCGGGACAGGGGTTGCCCTACGAGCAGTACTTC.

This clone turned up a few times. V gene TRBV6-6 combines with J gene TRBJ2-7, with D maybe TRBD2 (6 bases). Trimming stripped 7 bases from V and 4 bases from J, with 17 bases between. CDR1 is MNHNY, CDR2 SVGAGI, per germline (reference sequence). The CDR3 runs 14 residues. In DNA form, the CDR3 reads TGTGCCAGCACCAGCGAGGCCCGGGGGTACGAGCAGTACGTC. Protein sequence: CASTSEARGYEQYV.

The chain carries TRBV4-1 and TRBJ2-1, with 14 bases identical to TRBD2. V was clipped by 0 bases and J by 9 bases; unmatched bases: 19. CDR3 size: 21 residues. CDR1 and CDR2 (germline): MGHRA, YSYEKL. CDR3 in DNA: TGCGCCAGCAGCCAAGAACGGACAGGCCTTAGGGGGACTAGCGGGGGTGGTGAGCAGTTCTTC. This translates into CASSQERTGLRGTSGGGEQFF.

The V call is TRBV19, the J call TRBJ2-3; 10 bases match TRBD2. V lost 5 bases, J lost 2 bases, and 10 bases stayed unmatched. CDR1 LNHDA and CDR2 SQIVND come from the germline V gene (reference sequence). The CDR3 covers 17 residues. The DNA for the CDR3 is TGTGCCAGTAGTGCGAAACTTAGCGGGGGGCCCACAGATACGCAGTATTTT. This sequence encodes CASSAKLSGGPTDTQYF.

This chain joins TRBV6-5 and TRBJ1-1; D might be TRBD1 (6 bases). The germline CDR1 and CDR2 sequences are MNHEY and SVGAGI. This CDR3 region has 15 residues. V was shortened by 6 bases and J by 3 bases, with 17 bases between the two germline ends. The CDR3 bases are TGTGCCAGCAGCCCAGGGGCAGGGACATACACTGAAGCTTTCTTT. It encodes CASSPGAGTYTEAFF.

V usage is TRBV15 and J usage is TRBJ1-5, with D uncertain. The CDR3 runs to 15 residues. Germline values: CDR1 LNHNV, CDR2 YYDKDF (reference sequence). Trimming took 3 bases from V and 2 from J, leaving 11 bases between them. CDR3 protein: CATSSWMGGNQPQHF. CDR3 in DNA: TGTGCCACCAGCAGCTGGATGGGAGGCAATCAGCCCCAGCATTTT.

The chain combines TRBV5-1 with TRBJ2-5; the match to TRBD1 covers 9 bases. Trimming took 7 bases from V and 5 from J; bases not matched to a gene: 12. CDR1 and CDR2 (germline): SGHRS, YFSETQ. This CDR3 has 15 amino acids. Here the CDR3 DNA reads TGCGCCAGCCACCGGGACAGCGGACAGGGGGAGACCCAGTACTTC. Translated, it gives CASHRDSGQGETQYF.

The chain recombines TRBV5-4 with TRBJ2-5, with D perhaps TRBD1 (5 bases). V lost 0 bases and J 4 bases, leaving 10 bases between the germline ends. Germline assignment: CDR1 SGHNT and CDR2 YYREEE (reference sequence). CDR3 length equals 14 residues. The chain's CDR3 is CASSLEQGIETQYF. In nucleotides, the CDR3 is TGTGCCAGCAGCTTGGAGCAGGGCATAGAGACCCAGTACTTC. The full variable domain, its missing parts supplied by reference TRBV5-4 and TRBJ2-5, is ETGVTQSPTHLIKTRGQQVTLRCSSQSGHNTVSWYQQALGQGPQFIFQYYREEENGRGNFPPRFSGLQFPNYSSELNVNALELDDSALYLCASSLEQGIETQYFGPGTRLLVL.

The chain carries TRBV10-3 and TRBJ1-1, with D uncertain. Looked up from germline, CDR1 is ENHRY and CDR2 is SYGVKD. Trimming cost V 0 bases and J 1 base, with 9 bases left between them. CDR3 size: 15 residues. The CDR3 spells CAISESGRQNTEAFF. DNA for the CDR3: TGTGCCATCAGTGAGTCTGGGAGGCAGAACACTGAAGCTTTCTTT.

Only a few counts were recorded for this clone. CDR3 amino acids: CASSPDRYNEQFF. CDR3 coding DNA: TGTGCCAGCAGCCCGGACAGGTACAATGAGCAGTTCTTC. The chain couples TRBV11-2 to TRBJ2-1; 7 nucleotides align to TRBD1. The V gene end was trimmed by 5 bases and the J gene end by 4 bases; junction bases not matched to a gene: 2. This CDR3 contains 13 residues. Germline CDR1 is SGHAT and CDR2 is FQNNGV.

The chain links TRBV10-1 to TRBJ2-7, with D perhaps matching TRBD1 (6 bases). The CDR3 has 15 residues. Trimming removed 3 bases at V and 0 bases at J, with 12 bases between. Germline CDR1 and CDR2: WNHNN and SYGVQD (reference sequence). Here the CDR3 reads CASSDRRDISYEQYF. CDR3 nucleotides: TGCGCCAGCAGTGACAGAAGGGACATCTCCTACGAGCAGTACTTC.

The CDR3 here is CASSSRQTGGLNEQFF. The CDR3 bases are TGTGCCAGCAGCTCCCGCCAAACGGGGGGGCTCAATGAGCAGTTCTTC. The chain links TRBV9 to TRBJ2-1, with 8 bases lining up with TRBD2. The germline V gene has CDR1 SGDLS and CDR2 YYNGEE. J gave up 6 bases and V 4 bases, and 12 bases lay outside the gene matches. The CDR3 is 16 amino acids.

The chain links TRBV4-1 to TRBJ1-3; 8 bases match TRBD1. Germline CDR1 reads MGHRA; CDR2 reads YSYEKL. Germline trimming cut 0 bases from V and 3 bases from J; bases unmatched to any gene: 1. The CDR3 spans 15 residues. This CDR3 reads CASSQDRGLGNTIYF. CDR3 sequence (DNA): TGCGCCAGCAGCCAAGACAGGGGGCTTGGAAACACCATATATTTT.

The chain couples TRBV5-1 to TRBJ1-1, with TRBD1 identical over 7 bases. CDR3 size: 14 residues. Germline-derived CDR1 and CDR2 are SGHRS and YFSETQ. The V and J ends lost 4 bases and 5 bases, in that order; junction bases with no gene match: 8. CDR3 residues: CASSLKTGETEAFF. CDR3 DNA: TGCGCCAGCAGCCTAAAAACAGGGGAGACTGAAGCTTTCTTT.

This rearrangement joins TRBV5-6 to TRBJ2-1, with D perhaps matching TRBD1 (5 bases). Trimming removed 0 bases from V and 0 bases from J, with 10 bases in between. Germline CDR1 is SGHDT and CDR2 is YYEEEE. The CDR3 spans 16 residues. CDR3 loop: CASSLGGRGSYNEQFF. CDR3 bases: TGTGCCAGCAGCTTGGGGGGAAGGGGCTCCTACAATGAGCAGTTCTTC.

This chain connects TRBV27 to TRBJ2-3; 9 positions match TRBD1. From germline, CDR1 is MNHEY and CDR2 SMNVEV (reference sequence). The CDR3 runs to 18 residues. The J segment lost 0 bases and the V segment lost 5 bases, leaving 12 bases of the junction unmatched. CDR3 sequence reads: CASSGRQGDYLSTDTQYF. Here the CDR3 DNA reads TGTGCCAGCAGTGGACGACAGGGGGATTACCTTAGCACAGATACGCAGTATTTT.

This chain uses TRBV25-1 with TRBJ2-1, with D possibly TRBD2 on 5 matching bases. CDR3 length equals 16 residues. The germline CDR1 and CDR2 sequences are MGHDK and SYGVNS. V shed 3 bases and J shed 4 bases, with 16 bases lying between them. CDR3 region: CASSDRQADGYNEQFF. The DNA for the CDR3 is TGTGCCAGCAGTGATCGCCAAGCGGACGGATACAATGAGCAGTTCTTC.

This chain joins TRBV4-3 and TRBJ2-5; 10 bases are shared with TRBD2. The CDR3 is 16 amino acids. CDR1 is LGHNA, CDR2 YSLEER, per germline. V was pared by 1 base and J by 5 bases, with 7 bases of the junction left unmatched. The CDR3 spells CASSQASGGVSETQYF. The CDR3 nucleotides read TGCGCCAGCAGCCAAGCCAGCGGGGGGGTTTCGGAGACCCAGTACTTC.

Concerning this clone itself: One junction end does not reproduce the germline sequence, and a read error may be involved. Other DNA sequences within the sample encode an identical CDR3. V and J are TRBV5-1 and TRBJ1-1; 9 bases line up with TRBD1. Germline V gives CDR1 SGHRS, CDR2 YFSETQ. The CDR3 is made up of 16 amino acids. The CDR3 reads CASSVGQGVTNTEAFF. CDR3 in DNA: TGCGCCAGCAGCGTGGGACAGGGAGTTACCAACACTGAGGCTTTCTTT.

The V gene is TRBV27, the J gene TRBJ1-1; D remains ambiguous. V was shortened by 5 bases and J by 8 bases, with 18 bases between the two germline ends. The CDR3 sequence is 14 residues long. The germline V gene encodes CDR1 MNHEY and CDR2 SMNVEV (reference sequence). The CDR3 spells CASSPNPGNYEAFF. The CDR3 DNA reads as TGTGCCAGCAGTCCGAACCCGGGAAATTACGAAGCTTTCTTT.

This CDR3 reads CASSLPGQDYGYTF. Here the CDR3 DNA reads TGTGCCAGCAGCTTACCCGGACAGGATTATGGCTACACCTTC. V gene TRBV11-3 combines with J gene TRBJ1-2, with TRBD1 identical over 7 bases. The V gene end was trimmed by 2 bases and the J gene end by 5 bases; junction bases not matched to a gene: 5. The CDR3 is 14 amino acids. Germline-derived CDR1 and CDR2 are SGHNT and YENEEA. Full variable domain (rest looked up from reference TRBV11-3 and TRBJ1-2): EAGVVQSPRYKIIEKKQPVAFWCNPISGHNTLYWYLQNLGQGPELLIRYENEEAVDDSQLPKDRFSAERLKGVDSTLKIQPAELGDSAVYLCASSLPGQDYGYTFGSGTRLTVV.

The CDR3 loop is CASSVGSGVNTEAFF. CDR3 sequence (DNA): TGTGCCAGCAGCGTAGGGTCCGGGGTGAACACTGAAGCTTTCTTT. The chain links TRBV9 to TRBJ1-1; D is unresolved. CDR3 length equals 15 residues. Per the germline V gene, CDR1 is SGDLS and CDR2 is YYNGEE. V was cut by 0 bases and J by 0 bases, with 9 bases left in between.

Comments on this clone: Sequence at one end of the junction differs from germline and may be a read error. V gene TRBV6-5 combines with J gene TRBJ1-2; D ambiguous. Germline V gives CDR1 MNHEY, CDR2 SVGAGI. The CDR3 sequence is 11 residues long. The CDR3 DNA reads as TGTGCCAGCAGTTCCGGGTTTGGCTACCCCTTC. Encoded protein: CASSSGFGYPF.

V is TRBV25-1 and J is TRBJ1-2; the match to TRBD1 covers 7 bases. Trimming took 6 bases from V and 4 from J; bases not matched to a gene: 5. CDR1 is MGHDK and CDR2 is SYGVNS in the germline V gene. The CDR3 is made up of 13 amino acids. CDR3 region: CASRLTGSYGYTF. The CDR3 DNA sequence: TGTGCCAGCAGACTGACAGGGAGCTATGGCTACACCTTC.

V usage is TRBV15 and J usage is TRBJ1-5; a weak D match, TRBD1 (6 bases). CDR1 is LNHNV, CDR2 YYDKDF, per germline (reference sequence). The CDR3 runs 15 residues. Trimming shortened V by 0 bases and J by 6 bases, and 12 bases separated the two germline ends. For the CDR3, the DNA is TGTGCCACCAGCAGAGAGTTGGGGGGGCCTCAGCCCCAGCATTTT. Its translation is CATSRELGGPQPQHF. Combining the CDR3 with reference TRBV15 and TRBJ1-5 gives the whole variable domain DAMVIQNPRYQVTQFGKPVTLSCSQTLNHNVMYWYQQKSSQAPKLLFHYYDKDFNNEADTPDNFQSRRPNTSFCFLDIRSPGLGDTAMYLCATSRELGGPQPQHFGDGTRLSIL.

The V call is TRBV19, the J call TRBJ2-5, with a tentative D call TRBD2 (5 bases). This CDR3 comprises 15 residues. Trimming cost V 6 bases and J 0 bases, with 14 bases left between them. CDR1 is LNHDA and CDR2 is SQIVND in the germline V gene (reference sequence). CDR3 amino acids: CASRLHSGDQETQYF. The DNA for the CDR3 is TGTGCCAGTAGACTCCACTCCGGGGACCAAGAGACCCAGTACTTC.

The chain joins TRBV11-3 to TRBJ2-1; D is unresolved. This CDR3 has 13 amino acids. V was pared by 11 bases and J by 0 bases, with 11 bases between. Germline CDR1 reads SGHNT; CDR2 reads YENEEA. CDR3 nucleotide sequence: TGTGCCTCCCACCCTAGCTCCTACAATGAGCAGTTCTTC. Its translation is CASHPSSYNEQFF.

This sequence joins TRBV6-6 and TRBJ1-1; no clear D gene. Trimming pared 4 bases from V and 1 base from J, leaving 10 bases between. CDR1 is MNHNY, CDR2 SVGAGI, per germline (reference sequence). There are 14 residues in the CDR3. The CDR3 bases are TGTGCCAGCAGTTTTACACGGGAGAACACTGAAGCTTTCTTT. Translated: CASSFTRENTEAFF.

J is TRBJ2-1 and V is TRBV5-1; 10 nucleotides line up with TRBD2. The V gene's germline CDR1 is SGHRS and CDR2 YFSETQ. This CDR3 is 16 amino acids long. V lost 4 bases to trimming and J lost 1 base; unmatched junction nucleotides: 5. The CDR3 coding sequence is TGCGCCAGCAGCCCCGTAGCGGGGGGATCCTACAATGAGCAGTTCTTC. This translates into CASSPVAGGSYNEQFF.

V is TRBV19 and J is TRBJ2-1; 8 bases match TRBD1. Unmatched junction bases numbered 9, after V lost 10 bases and J lost 4 bases. The CDR3 sequence is 14 residues long. In germline, CDR1 is LNHDA, CDR2 SQIVND (reference sequence). The CDR3 protein is CATEHRGTYNEQFF. CDR3 bases: TGTGCCACCGAACACAGGGGGACTTACAATGAGCAGTTCTTC.